Listed here is a single T cell receptor beta chain. Researchers collected 9 to 10 milliliters of peripheral blood from every single donor. Each sample provided at least 5.5 micrograms of extracted total RNA. Per the germline V gene, CDR1 is MNHEY and CDR2 is SVGAGI. The CDR3 length is 15 residues. V gave up 6 bases and J gave up 6 bases; unmatched junction bases: 11. The entry originates in a study of blood T cells in healthy people across ages. Looking at the study overall: For every two T cells, template switching captured about one barcoded beta molecule.

Then a second PCR, running about 6 to 12 cycles, was carried out with a sample-barcoded 5' primer and a J-beta primer mix. Each cDNA was tagged by a template-switch adaptor containing 12 random nucleotides. Each CDR3 protein gets one entry after TCRdb re-called the 5' RACE reads with MiXCR. The sample shows more than 650,000 distinct CDR3 sequences, 22% of them seen only once. What was sequenced was blood. The V and J genes are TRBV6-5 and TRBJ2-1, with 7 bases that match TRBD2. The source of this sequence is a man between 65 and 85 years old in good health. CDR3 sequence (DNA): TGTGCCAGCAGCCGTCTAGGGCTAGCGGCCAATGAGCAGTTCTTC. Translation gives CASSRLGLAANEQFF.